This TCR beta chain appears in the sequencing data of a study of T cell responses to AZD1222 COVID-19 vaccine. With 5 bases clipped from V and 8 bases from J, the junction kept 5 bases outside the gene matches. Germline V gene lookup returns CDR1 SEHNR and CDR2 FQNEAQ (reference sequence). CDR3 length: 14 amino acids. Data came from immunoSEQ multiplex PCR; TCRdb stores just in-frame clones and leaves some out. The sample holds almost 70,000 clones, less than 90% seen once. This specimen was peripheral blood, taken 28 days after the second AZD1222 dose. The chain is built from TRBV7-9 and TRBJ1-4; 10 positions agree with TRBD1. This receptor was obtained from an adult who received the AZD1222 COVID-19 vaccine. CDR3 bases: TGTGCCAGCAGCCGACAGGGGGCGCGAGAAAAACTGTTTTTT. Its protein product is CASSRQGAREKLFF.